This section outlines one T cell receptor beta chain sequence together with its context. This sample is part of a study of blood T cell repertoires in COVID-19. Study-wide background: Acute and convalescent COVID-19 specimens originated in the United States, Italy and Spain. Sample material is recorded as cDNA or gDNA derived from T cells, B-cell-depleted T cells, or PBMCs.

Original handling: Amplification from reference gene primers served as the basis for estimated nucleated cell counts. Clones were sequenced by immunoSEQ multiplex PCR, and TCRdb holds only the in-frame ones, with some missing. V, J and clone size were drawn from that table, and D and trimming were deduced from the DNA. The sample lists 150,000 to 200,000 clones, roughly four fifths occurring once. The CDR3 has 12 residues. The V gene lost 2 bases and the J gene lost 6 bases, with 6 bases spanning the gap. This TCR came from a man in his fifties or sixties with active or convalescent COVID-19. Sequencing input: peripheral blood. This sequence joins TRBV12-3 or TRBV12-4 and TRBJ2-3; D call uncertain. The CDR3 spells CASSLSADTQYF. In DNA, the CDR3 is TGTGCCAGCAGTTTATCTGCGGATACGCAGTATTTT.